Listed here are 4 T cell receptor beta chains from one sample, sequenced in a study of beta chain features in type 1 diabetes. All of the isolated RNA was reverse transcribed, so expressed TCRB transcripts were sequenced. TCRdb's copy holds only in-frame clones and misses some; the assay was immunoSEQ multiplex PCR. The repertoire holds some 270,000 clones, with over 12% as singletons. The source material was naive CD4+ T cells from blood. These receptors were taken from a woman in her thirties or forties in good health.

The V call is TRBV6-1, the J call TRBJ1-3; tentatively, D is TRBD1 (5 bases). Germline CDR1 and CDR2: MNHNS and SASEGT. The CDR3 length is 15 residues. V was cut by 8 bases and J by 2 bases, with 16 bases left in between. The CDR3 coding sequence is TGTGCCAGCTTATTCGGCAGGGTAGCTGGAAACACCATATATTTT. Translating gives CASLFGRVAGNTIYF.

There are a few counts of this clone. The V gene is TRBV2, the J gene TRBJ2-1; D is perhaps TRBD2 (5 bases). Germline V CDR1 and CDR2: SNHLY, FYNNEI. The CDR3 length is 14 residues. The V and J ends lost 3 bases and 8 bases respectively, with 14 bases between them. CDR3 amino acids: CASSEGRGRDEQFF. Written as DNA, the CDR3 is TGTGCCAGCAGTGAGGGCCGAGGGCGTGATGAGCAGTTCTTC. The full variable domain, completed using reference TRBV2 and TRBJ2-1, is EPEVTQTPSHQVTQMGQEVILRCVPISNHLYFYWYRQILGQKVEFLVSFYNNEISEKSEIFDDQFSVERPDGSNFTLKIRSTKLEDSAMYFCASSEGRGRDEQFFGPGTRLTVL.

The chain uses TRBV7-2 and TRBJ2-1; 8 bases fit TRBD1. There are 14 residues in the CDR3. Germline CDR1 SGHTA, CDR2 FQGNSA. Trimming removed 6 bases from V and 10 bases from J; junction bases left unmatched: 11. CDR3 region: CASRITGTGMEQFF. CDR3 sequence (DNA): TGTGCCAGCAGAATTACCGGGACAGGTATGGAGCAGTTCTTC.

This clone came up a few times. J is TRBJ1-1 and V is TRBV7-2, with 7 nucleotides matching TRBD1. The CDR3 has 15 amino acids. Germline V gene sequence: CDR1 SGHTA, CDR2 FQGNSA. The ends lost 4 bases at V and 1 base at J; junction bases unmatched: 6. In DNA form, the CDR3 reads TGTGCCAGCAGCTATCGACAGGGAACGAACACTGAAGCTTTCTTT. It specifies CASSYRQGTNTEAFF.